The clone carrying this T cell receptor beta chain was observed a handful of times. As yet, its antigen is unknown. This entry belongs to a study of early stage breast cancer tumors. Looking at the study overall: Of 15 to 20 invasive breast tumors, fewer than 13 were hormone receptor-positive, HER2-negative. Study results and limitations: Compared with adjacent normal breast tissue, tumors showed around 2.7-fold greater T cell density and higher clonality. Unsorted bulk genomic DNA sequencing lacked pairing and functional marker data.

The V gene's germline CDR1 is MNHNS and CDR2 SASEGT. The CDR3 has 15 residues. The V gene end was trimmed by 0 bases and the J gene end by 9 bases; junction bases not matched to a gene: 8. Blood replicates held 0.5 ug DNA, tumor or normal breast approximately 1.5 ug, two each. TCRdb's table, derived via immunoSEQ multiplex PCR, lists solely in-frame clones and lacks some. The sample records about 41,000 clones, 55% to 75% being singletons. Sample: blood. The chain links TRBV6-1 to TRBJ1-2; 9 bases are shared with TRBD1. This clonotype originated in a person in their fifties with breast cancer. This chain's CDR3 is CASSEAPGGQGSYTF. CDR3 nucleotides: TGTGCCAGCAGTGAAGCGCCGGGGGGACAGGGAAGCTACACCTTC.